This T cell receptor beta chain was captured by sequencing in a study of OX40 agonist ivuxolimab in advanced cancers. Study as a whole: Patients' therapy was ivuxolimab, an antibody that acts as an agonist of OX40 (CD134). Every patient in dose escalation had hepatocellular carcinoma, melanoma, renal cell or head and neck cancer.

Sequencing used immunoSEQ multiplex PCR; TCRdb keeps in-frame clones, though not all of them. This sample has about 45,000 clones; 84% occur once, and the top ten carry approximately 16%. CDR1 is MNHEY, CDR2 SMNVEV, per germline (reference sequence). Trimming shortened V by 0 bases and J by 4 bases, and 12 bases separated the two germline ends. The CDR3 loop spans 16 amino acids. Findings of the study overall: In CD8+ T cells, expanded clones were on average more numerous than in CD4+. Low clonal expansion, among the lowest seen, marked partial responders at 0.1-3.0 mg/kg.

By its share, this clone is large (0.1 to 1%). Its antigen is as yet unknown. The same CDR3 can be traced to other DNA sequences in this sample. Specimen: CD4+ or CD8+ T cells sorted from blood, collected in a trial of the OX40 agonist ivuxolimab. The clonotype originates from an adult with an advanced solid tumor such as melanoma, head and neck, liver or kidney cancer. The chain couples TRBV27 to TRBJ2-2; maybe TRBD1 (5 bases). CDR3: CASSLSPGSGTGELFF. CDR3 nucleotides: TGTGCCAGCAGTTTATCCCCAGGGTCGGGCACCGGGGAGCTGTTTTTT.